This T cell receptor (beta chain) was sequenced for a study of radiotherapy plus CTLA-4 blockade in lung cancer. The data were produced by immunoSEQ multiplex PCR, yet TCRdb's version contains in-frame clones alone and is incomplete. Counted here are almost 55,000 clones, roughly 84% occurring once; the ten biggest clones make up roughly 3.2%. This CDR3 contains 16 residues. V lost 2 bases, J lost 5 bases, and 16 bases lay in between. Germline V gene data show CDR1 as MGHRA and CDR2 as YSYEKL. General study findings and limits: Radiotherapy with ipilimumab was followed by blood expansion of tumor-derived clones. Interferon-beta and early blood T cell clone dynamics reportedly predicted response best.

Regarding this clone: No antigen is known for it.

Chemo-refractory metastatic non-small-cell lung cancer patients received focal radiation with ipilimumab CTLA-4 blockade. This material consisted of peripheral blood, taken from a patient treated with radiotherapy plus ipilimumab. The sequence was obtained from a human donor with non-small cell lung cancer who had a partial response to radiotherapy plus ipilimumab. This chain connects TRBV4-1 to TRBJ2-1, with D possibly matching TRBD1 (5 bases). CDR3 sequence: CASSQLTGRVNNEQFF. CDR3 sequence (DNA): TGCGCCAGCAGCCAACTAACCGGCAGGGTTAACAATGAGCAGTTCTTC.